The subject of this entry is one TCR beta chain. Its matching antigen is unknown. The sample originates from a study of T cell responses to AZD1222 COVID-19 vaccine. General study results and limits: Donor demographics were predominantly white British with a female majority; clonal diversity may be underestimated. Among AZD1222 vaccinees, only six or seven were seropositive at baseline. Receipt of two AZD1222 doses was followed by a rise in Spike-specific TCR breadth and depth. The CD4 TCRs associated with vaccination extended across spike and predominated at 160-218 and 743-854.

In germline, CDR1 is SGHRS, CDR2 YFSETQ. The CDR3 is 15 residues long. V lost 4 bases and J lost 2; bases outside the gene matches: 8. Measured with immunoSEQ multiplex PCR; TCRdb has only the in-frame clones, and not every one. The table records about 86,000 clones, over 85% of them present only once. The chain carries TRBV5-1 and TRBJ1-2; 7 bases match TRBD1. This sequence was found in an adult in good health. The sample consisted of peripheral blood, taken on day 0 of AZD1222 vaccination. CDR3 in DNA: TGCGCCAGCAGCCTCACACAGGGGCCAAACTATGGCTACACCTTC. Its translation is CASSLTQGPNYGYTF.